The next 11 T cell receptor beta chains were all read from a single sample in a study of cytomegalovirus exposure and HLA in healthy donors. The PCR was carried out with 60 Vbeta primers and 13 Jbeta primers. TCRdb keeps only in-frame clones here, not all; method: immunoSEQ multiplex PCR. The sample includes 130,000 or so clones, approximately 65% seen only once; the top ten take about 1.5%. Sequencing was done on a sample of PBMCs. These receptors were taken from a man between 18 and 35 years old in good health and CMV-seronegative.

This clone was found a few times. V gene TRBV5-1 combines with J gene TRBJ2-3; D gene unclear. V was pared by 4 bases and J by 2 bases, with 11 bases between. Germline CDR1 reads SGHRS; CDR2 reads YFSETQ. This CDR3 has 14 residues. The CDR3 sequence: CASSPVTNTDTQYF. The CDR3 DNA reads TGCGCCAGCAGCCCTGTGACAAACACAGATACGCAGTATTTT.

This clone was seen a single time. The chain joins TRBV5-1 to TRBJ2-7; TRBD2 matches 11 bases. The CDR3 length is 15 residues. V gave up 2 bases and J gave up 11 bases; unmatched junction bases: 12. Germline V gene data show CDR1 as SGHRS and CDR2 as YFSETQ. CDR3 region: CASSLTSGGFRGKYF. The CDR3 nucleotides read TGCGCCAGCAGCTTAACTAGCGGGGGCTTTCGGGGAAAGTACTTC.

J is TRBJ1-1 and V is TRBV25-1; TRBD1 might be the D (5 bases). Germline V gives CDR1 MGHDK, CDR2 SYGVNS. The CDR3 loop spans 12 amino acids. The V end was cut by 7 bases, the J end by 10 bases, with 16 bases between. CDR3 region: CASKGPGGVAFF. CDR3 DNA sequence: TGTGCCAGCAAAGGCCCCGGGGGGGTAGCTTTCTTT.

This clone was observed a few times. The V call is TRBV6-6, the J call TRBJ1-4; possible D gene TRBD1, 6 bases. Germline V gene sequence: CDR1 MNHNY, CDR2 SVGAGI (reference sequence). The CDR3 contains 15 residues. Trimming stripped 5 bases from V and 0 bases from J, with 10 bases between. In DNA, the CDR3 is TGTGCCAGCAGTCCAGACAGGACAACTAATGAAAAACTGTTTTTT. It encodes CASSPDRTTNEKLFF.

This chain uses TRBV7-7 with TRBJ2-2; a weak D match, TRBD1 (6 bases). The germline gives CDR1 SSHAT, CDR2 FNYEAQ (reference sequence). The CDR3 is made up of 16 amino acids. V was clipped by 0 bases and J by 3 bases, with 11 bases between them. The CDR3 DNA follows: TGTGCCAGCAGCTTAGCCCAGGGGTTTCACACCGGGGAGCTGTTTTTT. The encoded protein is CASSLAQGFHTGELFF.

CDR3 protein: CASSLNAGGYEQYF. The DNA of the CDR3 is TGCGCCAGCAGCCTTAATGCGGGGGGATACGAGCAGTACTTC. V gene TRBV4-3 combines with J gene TRBJ2-7; 8 nucleotides match TRBD2. Germline loops: CDR1 LGHNA, CDR2 YSLEER. The CDR3 is 14 amino acids. Germline trimming cut 4 bases from V and 4 bases from J; bases unmatched to any gene: 6.

The chain has TRBV5-6 and TRBJ1-5, with 8 bases fitting TRBD1. Germline lookup yields CDR1 SGHDT and CDR2 YYEEEE. The J segment lost 2 bases and the V segment lost 3 bases, leaving 10 bases of the junction unmatched. The CDR3 is 17 amino acids. The CDR3 coding sequence is TGTGCCAGCAGCTCTTTGGGGGACAGGCGGGGCAATCAGCCCCAGCATTTT. This gives the protein CASSSLGDRRGNQPQHF. The whole variable domain, filled in from reference TRBV5-6 and TRBJ1-5, reads DAGVTQSPTHLIKTRGQQVTLRCSPKSGHDTVSWYQQALGQGPQFIFQYYEEEERQRGNFPDRFSGHQFPNYSSELNVNALLLGDSALYLCASSSLGDRRGNQPQHFGDGTRLSIL.

This clone was detected a few times. The chain employs TRBV9 and TRBJ2-7; 13 positions match TRBD2. Germline V gives CDR1 SGDLS, CDR2 YYNGEE. The V and J ends lost 3 bases and 3 bases, in that order; junction bases with no gene match: 3. The CDR3 runs to 15 residues. The CDR3 loop reads CASSEGTSGDYEQYF. As DNA, the CDR3 is TGTGCCAGCAGCGAGGGGACTAGCGGGGACTACGAGCAGTACTTC.

CDR3 sequence (DNA): TGTGCCAGCAGCCTTAGGACTAGCGGCATCTGGGAGCAGTACTTC. The encoded protein is CASSLRTSGIWEQYF. This rearrangement joins TRBV7-2 to TRBJ2-5; 10 nucleotides line up with TRBD2. The CDR3 totals 15 residues. V lost 5 bases and J lost 11; bases outside the gene matches: 14. From germline, CDR1 is SGHTA and CDR2 FQGNSA.

The chain couples TRBV5-4 to TRBJ2-2; D remains ambiguous. The germline CDR1 and CDR2 sequences are SGHNT and YYREEE (reference sequence). V shed 0 bases and J shed 4 bases, with 7 bases lying between them. The CDR3 is 14 amino acids. The CDR3 DNA follows: TGTGCCAGCAGCTTGGGAACCAGCACCGGGGAGCTGTTTTTT. Its translation: CASSLGTSTGELFF.

J is TRBJ2-1 and V is TRBV25-1, with 7 bases identical to TRBD2. J gave up 6 bases and V 8 bases, and 7 bases lay outside the gene matches. The CDR3 contains 13 residues. Per germline, CDR1 MGHDK and CDR2 SYGVNS. The CDR3 nucleotides read TGTGCCAGCGGACTAGGTTTAACCAATGAGCAGTTCTTC. Amino acid sequence: CASGLGLTNEQFF.